These 2 T cell receptor beta chains were all obtained from the same sample, sequenced in a study of OX40 agonist ivuxolimab in advanced cancers. Repertoires were generated with immunoSEQ multiplex PCR, while TCRdb's copy carries only in-frame clones and drops some. In the table there are about 59,000 clones, 87% of which are singletons. The starting material was CD4+ or CD8+ T cells sorted from blood, obtained in a trial of the OX40 agonist ivuxolimab. These receptors originate from an adult with an advanced solid tumor such as melanoma, head and neck, liver or kidney cancer.

This chain connects TRBV4-1 to TRBJ2-1; 12 bases fit TRBD2. The ends lost 4 bases at V and 9 bases at J; junction bases unmatched: 7. CDR1 and CDR2 (germline): MGHRA, YSYEKL. The CDR3 covers 15 residues. CDR3 protein: CASSPRLAGVFEQFF. The CDR3 coding sequence is TGCGCCAGCAGCCCCCGACTAGCGGGAGTTTTTGAGCAGTTCTTC.

This clone was counted a single time. The CDR3 loop is CASSIDVNLGNQPQHF. DNA of the CDR3: TGTGCCAGTAGTATTGATGTGAATTTGGGCAATCAGCCCCAGCATTTT. This chain connects TRBV19 to TRBJ1-5; D is undetermined. Trimming left V 3 bases short and J 2 bases short, with 14 bases between. This CDR3 comprises 16 residues. Germline V gene lookup returns CDR1 LNHDA and CDR2 SQIVND (reference sequence). The full variable domain, with the rest looked up from reference TRBV19 and TRBJ1-5, is DGGITQSPKYLFRKEGQNVTLSCEQNLNHDAMYWYRQDPGQGLRLIYYSQIVNDFQKGDIAEGYSVSREKKESFPLTVTSAQKNPTAFYLCASSIDVNLGNQPQHFGDGTRLSIL.